The 18 T cell receptor beta chains below all came from one sample that was sequenced in a study of CD8 T cells in Susac syndrome. Random hexamers were used to reverse transcribe the RNA input (about 0.5 to 1 ug). In TCRdb, the immunoSEQ multiplex PCR reads were re-called with MiXCR into one record per CDR3 protein. Among about 300,000 distinct CDR3 sequences listed, roughly 85% were seen once. Sequencing was done on a sample of CD8+ T cells from PBMCs. These receptors came from a human donor with multiple sclerosis.

The chain has TRBV19 and TRBJ2-7, with D possibly TRBD1 on 6 matching bases. This CDR3 contains 11 residues. The ends were cut back, 6 bases at V and 6 bases at J, with 9 bases in the middle. Germline CDR1 reads LNHDA; CDR2 reads SQIVND (reference sequence). The CDR3 DNA follows: TGTGCCAGTAGAGAAGGGGGCGAGCAGTACTTC. Protein: CASREGGEQYF.

This clonotype was counted a single time. CDR3 nucleotide sequence: TGTGCCAGTAGTTCAAGACTAGCTGGGGACCCCTACGAGCAGTACTTC. Encoded protein: CASSSRLAGDPYEQYF. The chain links TRBV19 to TRBJ2-7; 7 bases match TRBD2. This CDR3 has 16 amino acids. The ends lost 5 bases at V and 2 bases at J; junction bases unmatched: 12. Germline assignment: CDR1 LNHDA and CDR2 SQIVND (reference sequence).

The chain recombines TRBV4-1 with TRBJ2-3; no clear D gene. V was cut by 0 bases and J by 4 bases, with 17 bases left in between. Germline loops: CDR1 MGHRA, CDR2 YSYEKL. There are 17 residues in the CDR3. CDR3 DNA: TGCGCCAGCAGCCAAGACCCTTACCAAGGCGTTTCAGATACGCAGTATTTT. This gives the protein CASSQDPYQGVSDTQYF.

This clonotype was counted between two and nine times. The chain employs TRBV29-1 and TRBJ2-7; 10 nucleotides match TRBD2. The V segment lost 2 bases and the J segment 0 bases; nucleotides outside the gene matches: 7. Looked up from germline, CDR1 is SQVTM and CDR2 is ANQGSEA. The CDR3 runs 16 residues. The CDR3 coding sequence is TGCAGCGTTGAAAAGAGGACTAGCGGAAGCTCCTACGAGCAGTACTTC. Protein product: CSVEKRTSGSSYEQYF.

The rearrangement joins TRBV10-3 to TRBJ1-2; TRBD1 aligns across 8 bases. There are 13 residues in the CDR3. Germline V gene data show CDR1 as ENHRY and CDR2 as SYGVKD. Trimming cost V 8 bases and J 3 bases; bases outside gene matches: 5. The CDR3 protein is CAIPTGVDYGYTF. The CDR3 DNA is TGTGCCATCCCGACAGGGGTTGACTATGGCTACACCTTC.

V gene TRBV29-1 combines with J gene TRBJ2-3; weak D call: TRBD1 (5 bases). The germline CDR1 and CDR2 sequences are SQVTM and ANQGSEA. Between the trimmed V and J ends, which lost 7 bases and 9 bases, there was a span of 11 bases. The CDR3 contains 10 residues. This CDR3 reads CSAFWGTQYF. In DNA form, the CDR3 reads TGCAGCGCGTTTTGGGGCACGCAGTATTTT.

This clonotype was recorded once. The chain uses TRBV10-1 and TRBJ2-5, with D hard to call. Germline lookup yields CDR1 WNHNN and CDR2 SYGVQD (reference sequence). This CDR3 comprises 13 residues. V was clipped by 3 bases and J by 4 bases, with 9 bases between them. This CDR3 reads CASSDGNGETQYF. CDR3 in DNA: TGCGCCAGCAGTGACGGTAATGGAGAGACCCAGTACTTC.

Here the CDR3 reads CASSIGGITDTQYF. DNA for the CDR3: TGTGCCAGTAGTATCGGCGGGATCACAGATACGCAGTATTTT. The J gene is TRBJ2-3, the V gene TRBV19; possibly TRBD2 for D (6 bases). This CDR3 is built from 14 residues. The germline V and J ends were trimmed by 3 bases and 2 bases, with 9 bases remaining between them. Germline values: CDR1 LNHDA, CDR2 SQIVND (reference sequence).

The gene calls are TRBV9 and TRBJ1-2, with D tentatively TRBD1 (5 bases). The CDR3 contains 14 residues. Germline V gene data show CDR1 as SGDLS and CDR2 as YYNGEE. Between the trimmed V and J ends, which lost 3 bases and 3 bases, there was a span of 12 bases. This CDR3 reads CASSAGTSHYGYTF. CDR3 sequence (DNA): TGTGCCAGCAGCGCTGGGACTTCCCACTATGGCTACACCTTC.

This CDR3 reads CASSDPGQFNYEQYF. The DNA for the CDR3 is TGTGCCAGCAGTGACCCGGGACAGTTTAACTACGAGCAGTACTTC. The V call is TRBV2, the J call TRBJ2-7; 7 bases align to TRBD1. V shed 3 bases, J shed 3 bases, and the junction held 8 bases outside the gene matches. CDR1 is SNHLY, CDR2 FYNNEI, per germline. The CDR3 has 15 amino acids.

The chain employs TRBV20-1 and TRBJ1-5, with TRBD1 as a possible D gene (5 bases). CDR3 length: 13 residues. The V gene's germline CDR1 is DFQATT and CDR2 SNEGSKA (reference sequence). The CDR3 here is CNGGEGGNQPQHF. The DNA of the CDR3 is TGCAACGGGGGGGAAGGGGGCAATCAGCCCCAGCATTTT.

This chain connects TRBV7-9 to TRBJ2-7; D is tentatively TRBD1 or TRBD2 (5 bases each). V was clipped by 10 bases and J by 4 bases, with 14 bases between them. Germline loops: CDR1 SEHNR, CDR2 FQNEAQ (reference sequence). This CDR3 region has 12 residues. The CDR3 DNA sequence: TGTGCCACCCGAGGGGTAGATTACGAGCAGTACTTC. Amino acid sequence: CATRGVDYEQYF.

The V call is TRBV28, the J call TRBJ2-2; a weak D match, TRBD1 (5 bases). The CDR3 has 16 amino acids. Germline V gene sequence: CDR1 MDHEN, CDR2 SYDVKM. The V gene lost 6 bases and the J gene lost 3 bases, with 17 bases spanning the gap. CDR3 protein: CASSHRQRGYTGELFF. The DNA of the CDR3 is TGTGCCAGCAGCCACCGGCAAAGGGGTTACACCGGGGAGCTGTTTTTT. Filled out from reference TRBV28 and TRBJ2-2, the complete variable domain reads DVKVTQSSRYLVKRTGEKVFLECVQDMDHENMFWYRQDPGLGLRLIYFSYDVKMKEKGDIPEGYSVSREKKERFSLILESASTNQTSMYLCASSHRQRGYTGELFFGEGSRLTVL.

V and J are TRBV7-2 and TRBJ1-1; the D gene is possibly TRBD1 (6 bases). The CDR3 is 14 residues long. Looked up from germline, CDR1 is SGHTA and CDR2 is FQGNSA. The V gene lost 4 bases and the J gene lost 1 base, with 10 bases spanning the gap. DNA for the CDR3: TGTGCCAGCAGCTATACAGGGAGGAACACTGAAGCTTTCTTT. Amino acids: CASSYTGRNTEAFF.

The rearrangement links TRBV7-9 to TRBJ2-5; 7 bases match TRBD2. V shed 5 bases, J shed 4 bases, and the junction held 10 bases outside the gene matches. CDR3 length: 15 residues. Germline assignment: CDR1 SEHNR and CDR2 FQNEAQ (reference sequence). For the CDR3, the DNA is TGTGCCAGCAGCAAAAACGTCAGGGAGGGAGAGACCCAGTACTTC. Amino acid sequence: CASSKNVREGETQYF.

This sequence joins TRBV7-9 and TRBJ2-3; no clear D. Germline CDR1 reads SEHNR; CDR2 reads FQNEAQ (reference sequence). This CDR3 region has 15 residues. Trimming pared 1 base from V and 2 bases from J, leaving 10 bases between. CDR3 coding DNA: TGTGCCAGCAGCTTAGGGGGATGGCTCACAGATACGCAGTATTTT. It yields the protein CASSLGGWLTDTQYF.

The chain uses TRBV10-2 and TRBJ2-1, with 9 bases fitting TRBD2. The CDR3 sequence is 14 residues long. V lost 4 bases, J lost 6 bases, and 4 bases stayed unmatched. The germline V gene has CDR1 WSHSY and CDR2 SAAADI. The CDR3 DNA follows: TGCGCCAGCAGTGGTAGCGGGAGCGGCAATGAGCAGTTCTTC. This encodes CASSGSGSGNEQFF.

The CDR3 region is CASSSVGMYGYTF. CDR3 bases: TGTGCCAGCAGCTCCGTTGGGATGTATGGCTACACCTTC. The V gene is TRBV11-2, the J gene TRBJ1-2; D is uncertain. The CDR3 loop spans 13 amino acids. From germline, CDR1 is SGHAT and CDR2 FQNNGV. V lost 4 bases to trimming and J lost 5 bases, with 11 bases between them.